The present TCR beta chain was sequenced within a study of blood T cell repertoires in COVID-19. On the study more broadly: COVID-19 samples from acute and convalescent phases originated in the United States, Italy and Spain.

The CDR3 consists of 15 residues. Germline trimming cut 3 bases from V and 7 bases from J; bases unmatched to any gene: 7. Germline V CDR1 and CDR2: SGHNT, YYREEE (reference sequence). The protocol was immunoSEQ multiplex PCR, while the TCRdb copy is restricted to in-frame clones and leaves out a portion. The sample has 200,000 to 250,000 clones; 83% are singletons. This clonotype originated in a woman aged 50 to 65 with acute or convalescent COVID-19. The chain has TRBV5-4 and TRBJ2-2; 9 positions match TRBD2. The sample was peripheral blood. The chain's CDR3 is CASSSIAGVGGELFF. The CDR3 nucleotides read TGTGCCAGCAGCTCCATAGCGGGGGTAGGCGGGGAGCTGTTTTTT. The full variable domain, its missing parts supplied by reference TRBV5-4 and TRBJ2-2, is ETGVTQSPTHLIKTRGQQVTLRCSSQSGHNTVSWYQQALGQGPQFIFQYYREEENGRGNFPPRFSGLQFPNYSSELNVNALELDDSALYLCASSSIAGVGGELFFGEGSRLTVL.